These 5 T cell receptor beta chains originate from one sample sequenced in a study of OX40 agonist ivuxolimab in advanced cancers. Sequencing used immunoSEQ multiplex PCR; TCRdb keeps in-frame clones, though not all of them. The data hold roughly 81,000 clones, with roughly 88% observed a single time. This specimen was CD4+ or CD8+ T cells sorted from blood, taken in a trial of the OX40 agonist ivuxolimab. These receptors all come from an adult with an advanced solid tumor such as melanoma, head and neck, liver or kidney cancer.

This chain connects TRBV27 to TRBJ2-3; D may be TRBD1 or TRBD2 (6 bases each). Germline CDR1 MNHEY, CDR2 SMNVEV (reference sequence). Trimming removed 7 bases from V and 1 base from J, with 12 bases in between. The CDR3 loop spans 14 amino acids. The CDR3 coding sequence is TGTGCCAGCAAGGGGGGATTGGGCACAGATACGCAGTATTTT. Translated, it gives CASKGGLGTDTQYF.

This clone was seen a few times. This rearrangement joins TRBV2 to TRBJ1-5; unclear D gene. This CDR3 is built from 14 residues. V lost 1 base and J 1 base, leaving 5 bases between the germline ends. In germline, CDR1 is SNHLY, CDR2 FYNNEI. CDR3 in amino acids: CASSEGRSNQPQHF. The CDR3 nucleotides read TGTGCCAGCAGTGAAGGCAGAAGCAATCAGCCCCAGCATTTT.

The V gene is TRBV7-2, the J gene TRBJ2-1, with 7 bases matching TRBD1. This CDR3 spans 15 amino acids. CDR1 SGHTA and CDR2 FQGNSA come from the germline V gene. V lost 7 bases and J lost 4; bases outside the gene matches: 10. Here the CDR3 reads CASTLTGSLYNEQFF. CDR3 DNA: TGTGCCAGCACGTTGACAGGGTCATTGTACAATGAGCAGTTCTTC.

There are a few counts of this clone. The V call is TRBV6-5, the J call TRBJ1-6; 9 nucleotides match TRBD1. The CDR3 runs to 14 residues. In germline, CDR1 is MNHEY, CDR2 SVGAGI. V trimming: 6 bases; J trimming: 11 bases; junction bases outside the gene matches: 8. The CDR3, as DNA: TGTGCCAGCAGACAGGGGGCGAGAATGGCACCCCTCCACTTT. Translation gives CASRQGARMAPLHF.

The genes are TRBV4-3 and TRBJ2-7; possible D gene TRBD1, 6 bases. CDR3 length equals 16 residues. Trimming stripped 2 bases from V and 3 bases from J, with 17 bases between. Germline loops: CDR1 LGHNA, CDR2 YSLEER. The CDR3 reads CASSQTTGTLDYEQYF. CDR3 sequence (DNA): TGCGCCAGCAGCCAAACTACCGGGACACTCGACTACGAGCAGTACTTC.